This TCR beta chain derives from a study of Graves' ophthalmopathy and Graves' hyperthyroidism. Study results and caveats: Blood also contained most of the expanded thyroid clonotypes above 0.001 frequency.

Patients with other autoimmune diseases, uncontrolled infections, pregnancy or lactation were excluded. Clinical symptoms, serum thyroxine, TRAb, thyroid ultrasound and orbital computed tomography determined diagnosis. V dropped 7 bases and J dropped 2 bases, with 12 bases sitting between them. CDR1 is LNHDA, CDR2 SQIVND, per germline (reference sequence). This CDR3 has 14 amino acids. On this clonotype itself: The antigen is not known.

Amplifying from RNA transcripts, the study obtained TCR beta CDR3 regions. Scientists carried out first-round RT-PCR using HTBI primers and then a second-round multiplex PCR. MiXCR was run by TCRdb on the multiplex PCR reads, yielding one entry per CDR3 protein. The table lists 600,000 to 650,000 distinct CDR3 sequences, about 20% of them singletons. The gene calls are TRBV19 and TRBJ1-5; D unclear. The receptor was isolated from a woman under 30 with stable Graves' hyperthyroidism. Some clones in this sample may be carry-over from other donors' samples. Sequences were obtained from peripheral blood. DNA for the CDR3: TGTGCCAGTACTGAGGGTGGGGGCAATCAGCCCCAGCATTTT. Translation gives CASTEGGGNQPQHF. The whole variable domain, remainder taken from reference TRBV19 and TRBJ1-5, is DGGITQSPKYLFRKEGQNVTLSCEQNLNHDAMYWYRQDPGQGLRLIYYSQIVNDFQKGDIAEGYSVSREKKESFPLTVTSAQKNPTAFYLCASTEGGGNQPQHFGDGTRLSIL.